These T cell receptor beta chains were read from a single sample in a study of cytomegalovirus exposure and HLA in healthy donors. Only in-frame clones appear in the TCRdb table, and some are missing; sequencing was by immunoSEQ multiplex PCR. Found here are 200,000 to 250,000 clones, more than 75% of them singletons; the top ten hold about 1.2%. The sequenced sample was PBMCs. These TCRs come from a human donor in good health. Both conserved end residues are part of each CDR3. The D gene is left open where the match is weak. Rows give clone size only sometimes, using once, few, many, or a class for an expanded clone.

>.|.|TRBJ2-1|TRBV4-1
CASSGVGDESSYNEQFF
TGCGCCAGCAGCGGAGTAGGAGACGAGAGCTCCTACAATGAGCAGTTCTTC
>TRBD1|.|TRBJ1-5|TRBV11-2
CASSQDRGQPQHF
TGTGCCAGCAGCCAGGACAGGGGCCAGCCCCAGCATTTT
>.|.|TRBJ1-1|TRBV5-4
CASSFAGNTEAFF
TGTGCCAGCAGCTTCGCAGGGAACACTGAAGCTTTCTTT
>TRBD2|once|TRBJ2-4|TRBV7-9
CASSQPGRGGKNIQYF
TGTGCCAGCAGCCAGCCCGGGCGGGGGGGCAAAAACATTCAGTACTTC
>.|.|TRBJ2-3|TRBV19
CASSIGGTGPDTQYF
TGTGCCAGTAGTATTGGCGGGACCGGTCCAGATACGCAGTATTTT
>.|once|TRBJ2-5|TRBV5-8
CASSLAGQGLYF
TGTGCCAGCAGCTTGGCCGGGCAGGGGTTGTACTTC
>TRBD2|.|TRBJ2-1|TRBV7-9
CASSSRRTSNNEQFF
TGTGCCAGCAGCTCCCGACGGACTAGTAACAATGAGCAGTTCTTC
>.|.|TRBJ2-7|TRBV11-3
CASSFGFGGSYEQYF
TGTGCCAGCAGCTTCGGCTTTGGGGGGTCGTACGAGCAGTACTTC
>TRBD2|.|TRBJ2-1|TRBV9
CASSPRLAGGQKDNEQFF
TGTGCCAGCAGCCCCCGACTAGCGGGAGGCCAAAAAGACAATGAGCAGTTCTTC
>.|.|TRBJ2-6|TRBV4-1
CASSQENGRAGTTRPGANVLTF
TGCGCCAGCAGCCAAGAAAACGGGCGGGCAGGGACAACACGGCCTGGGGCCAACGTCCTGACTTTC
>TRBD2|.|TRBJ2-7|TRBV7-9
CASSLVVAGGEQYF
TGTGCCAGCAGCTTAGTTGTAGCGGGAGGCGAGCAGTACTTC
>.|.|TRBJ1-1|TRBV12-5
CASGLCPGVQGMNTEAFF
TGTGCTAGTGGTTTGTGTCCGGGTGTGCAGGGGATGAACACTGAAGCTTTCTTT
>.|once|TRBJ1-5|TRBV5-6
CASSLAPVNQPQHF
TGTGCCAGCAGCTTGGCGCCGGTAAATCAGCCCCAGCATTTT
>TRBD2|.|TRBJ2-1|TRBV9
CASSVVSGSHNEQFF
TGTGCCAGCAGCGTAGTTAGCGGGAGCCACAATGAGCAGTTCTTC
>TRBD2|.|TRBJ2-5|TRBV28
CASREAAGLAIEETQYF
TGTGCCAGCAGGGAAGCGGCGGGACTAGCGATTGAAGAGACCCAGTACTTC
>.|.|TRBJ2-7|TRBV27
CASSLYDRAIASEQYF
TGTGCCAGCAGTTTATACGACAGAGCTATCGCTAGCGAGCAGTACTTC
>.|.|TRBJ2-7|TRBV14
CASSHRQNLYEQYF
TGTGCCAGCAGCCACCGACAGAACTTATACGAGCAGTACTTC
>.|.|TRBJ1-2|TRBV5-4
CASSLRRELGYTF
TGTGCCAGCAGCTTGAGACGGGAGCTTGGCTACACCTTC
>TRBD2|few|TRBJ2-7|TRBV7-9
CASSPETSPTYEQYF
TGTGCCAGCAGCCCAGAGACTAGCCCCACCTACGAGCAGTACTTC
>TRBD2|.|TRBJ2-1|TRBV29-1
CSVWNRLAGNNEQFF
TGCAGCGTTTGGAATCGACTAGCGGGTAACAATGAGCAGTTCTTC
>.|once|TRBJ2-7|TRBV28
CASSAPGQKSYEQYF
TGTGCCAGCAGTGCTCCGGGACAAAAGTCGTACGAGCAGTACTTC
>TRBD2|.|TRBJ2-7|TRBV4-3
CASSLGLAGGSEQYF
TGCGCCAGCAGCCTCGGACTAGCGGGAGGCTCCGAGCAGTACTTC
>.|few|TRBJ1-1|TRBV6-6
CASSLKGQGRAFF
TGTGCCAGCAGCCTCAAGGGGCAGGGCCGGGCTTTCTTT
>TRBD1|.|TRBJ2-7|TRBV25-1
CASSESWGQGTSYEQYF
TGTGCCAGCAGTGAATCATGGGGACAGGGGACCTCCTACGAGCAGTACTTC
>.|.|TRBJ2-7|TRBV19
CANATGISYEQYF
TGTGCCAACGCAACAGGGATCTCCTACGAGCAGTACTTC
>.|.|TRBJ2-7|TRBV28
CASKLGGYEQYF
TGTGCCAGCAAACTGGGGGGCTACGAGCAGTACTTC
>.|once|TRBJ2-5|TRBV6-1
CASSEGLLYQETQYF
TGTGCCAGCAGTGAAGGCCTACTTTACCAAGAGACCCAGTACTTC